Listed here are 8 T cell receptor beta chains from one sample, sequenced in a study of T cell responses to AZD1222 COVID-19 vaccine. Clones were sequenced by immunoSEQ multiplex PCR, and TCRdb holds only the in-frame ones, with some missing. Among around 140,000 clones listed, 75% to 95% were seen once. The sequences come from peripheral blood, collected 28 days after the second AZD1222 dose. These receptors were obtained from an adult who received the AZD1222 COVID-19 vaccine.

This sequence joins TRBV23-1 and TRBJ1-1; D ambiguous. TRBV23-1 is reported as an ORF; its role is uncertain. Trimming took 3 bases from V and 10 from J, leaving 27 bases between them. This CDR3 is built from 17 residues. The CDR3 region is CASSHLTWSNTPERAFF. Here the CDR3 DNA reads TGCGCCAGCAGTCATTTGACATGGAGTAATACACCCGAACGAGCTTTCTTT.

This chain links TRBV27 with TRBJ1-2; D gene uncertain. CDR1 and CDR2 from the germline V gene are MNHEY and SMNVEV (reference sequence). Trimming cost V 5 bases and J 10 bases, with 14 bases left between them. There are 12 residues in the CDR3. CDR3 bases: TGTGCCAGCAGTCCAAATAAGGGTCTCTACACCTTC. It codes for CASSPNKGLYTF.

The chain combines TRBV6-5 with TRBJ2-2; maybe TRBD2 (6 bases). CDR3 length: 15 amino acids. CDR1 is MNHEY and CDR2 is SVGAGI in the germline V gene. The V end lost 6 bases, the J end lost 2 bases, and 13 bases lay between the germline ends. CDR3 DNA: TGTGCCAGCAGCCTCCGGGGGTCCAACACCGGGGAGCTGTTTTTT. This encodes CASSLRGSNTGELFF.

CDR3 bases: TGTGCCAGCAGCGCCGGGGTGAGCAATCAGCCCCAGCATTTT. Translation gives CASSAGVSNQPQHF. The V call is TRBV9, the J call TRBJ1-5; D gene unclear. Trimming took 3 bases from V and 1 from J, leaving 8 bases between them. Germline assignment: CDR1 SGDLS and CDR2 YYNGEE. The CDR3 sequence is 14 residues long.

This clone was observed a few times. The rearrangement joins TRBV6-5 to TRBJ1-6; TRBD1 is a possible D gene (5 bases). The CDR3 covers 13 residues. CDR1 and CDR2 from the germline V gene are MNHEY and SVGAGI. The ends were cut back, 6 bases at V and 8 bases at J, with 11 bases in the middle. The CDR3 spells CASSWQGDSPLHF. CDR3 bases: TGTGCCAGCAGCTGGCAGGGAGATTCACCCCTCCACTTT.

The chain recombines TRBV11-2 with TRBJ1-5; D remains ambiguous. Trimming left V 1 base short and J 4 bases short, with 5 bases between. The CDR3 contains 13 residues. The germline CDR1 and CDR2 sequences are SGHAT and FQNNGV. The CDR3 bases are TGTGCCAGCAGCTTAGCACCGAATCAGCCCCAGCATTTT. Its translation is CASSLAPNQPQHF.

The rearrangement links TRBV5-4 to TRBJ2-5, with TRBD2 identical over 7 bases. This CDR3 is 20 amino acids long. V shed 1 base, J shed 1 base, and the junction held 19 bases outside the gene matches. CDR1 and CDR2 (germline): SGHNT, YYREEE (reference sequence). CDR3 sequence (DNA): TGTGCCAGCAGCTTGCTTTTTCCTACTACTGGGAGCGGGGTCCAAGAGACCCAGTACTTC. Translated: CASSLLFPTTGSGVQETQYF.

V gene TRBV30 combines with J gene TRBJ1-2; D gene ambiguous. Trimming took 0 bases from V and 8 from J, leaving 19 bases between them. The germline V gene has CDR1 GTSNPN and CDR2 SVGIG (reference sequence). The CDR3 spans 15 residues. Written as DNA, the CDR3 is TGTGCCTGGAGTGTACTTGCGTTCTCGGCTGGGGGCTACACCTTC. Translation gives CAWSVLAFSAGGYTF. Supplemented by reference TRBV30 and TRBJ1-2, the full variable domain reads SQTIHQWPATLVQPVGSPLSLECTVEGTSNPNLYWYRQAAGRGLQLLFYSVGIGQISSEVPQNLSASRPQDRQFILSSKKLLLSDSGFYLCAWSVLAFSAGGYTFGSGTRLTVV.